This T cell receptor beta chain was sequenced during a study of blood T cell repertoires in COVID-19. The CDR3 spans 15 residues. V dropped 0 bases and J dropped 6; count of bases not matched to a gene: 9. From germline, CDR1 is SGDLS and CDR2 YYNGEE. Original analysis: By means of reference gene primer amplification, nucleated cell counts were estimated. TCRdb keeps only in-frame clones here, not all; method: immunoSEQ multiplex PCR. Clone size and the V and J calls come from that table; the DNA yielded D and trimming. The sample shows approximately 110,000 clones, roughly nine tenths of them seen only once.

V usage is TRBV9 and J usage is TRBJ2-7, with 7 positions matching TRBD1. The clonotype originates from a woman older than 75 with acute or convalescent COVID-19. Specimen: peripheral blood. CDR3 protein: CASSVAETGSLEQYF. The CDR3 DNA reads as TGTGCCAGCAGCGTAGCCGAGACAGGGAGCCTCGAGCAGTACTTC.